Below are 14 T cell receptor beta chains sequenced from a single sample in a study of tumor-infiltrating lymphocytes in localized non-small cell lung cancer. Produced via immunoSEQ multiplex PCR; TCRdb's table is partial and in-frame only. The sample yields some 13,000 clones, about 71% seen once. The sequencing input was uninvolved lung tissue not adjacent to the tumor. The receptors stem from a human donor with non-small cell lung cancer.

This clone came up a few times. CDR3 residues: CASSITDSGNEKLFF. DNA of the CDR3: TGTGCCAGCTCGATTACAGACAGCGGTAATGAAAAACTGTTTTTT. The J gene is TRBJ1-4, the V gene TRBV28, with D possibly being TRBD1 (5 bases). This CDR3 is built from 15 residues. V shed 8 bases and J shed 4 bases, with 17 bases lying between them. CDR1 MDHEN and CDR2 SYDVKM come from the germline V gene.

The V gene is TRBV27, the J gene TRBJ1-2, with 9 bases fitting TRBD1. Germline lookup yields CDR1 MNHEY and CDR2 SMNVEV (reference sequence). The CDR3 is 16 residues long. V was clipped by 0 bases and J by 8 bases; unmatched bases: 10. CDR3 protein: CASSLSSGQGSRGYTF. The CDR3 nucleotides are TGTGCCAGCAGTTTATCGTCGGGACAGGGATCCCGCGGCTACACCTTC.

This clone was seen a single time. The chain joins TRBV28 to TRBJ2-7; D is possibly TRBD2 (6 bases). The length of the CDR3 is 13 residues. V was clipped by 2 bases and J by 6 bases, with 11 bases between them. CDR1 is MDHEN, CDR2 SYDVKM, per germline. This CDR3 is CASSLREMGEQYF. CDR3 sequence (DNA): TGTGCCAGCAGTTTACGGGAGATGGGCGAGCAGTACTTC.

This clone has a handful of counts. This chain connects TRBV7-2 to TRBJ2-3; 10 bases agree with TRBD2. CDR1 and CDR2 (germline): SGHTA, FQGNSA. The CDR3 loop spans 16 amino acids. The V segment lost 5 bases and the J segment 10 bases; nucleotides outside the gene matches: 15. The CDR3 region has the DNA TGTGCCAGCAGCCTACAAGTAGCGGGGGGCCCTCATGCGCAGTATTTT. This gives the protein CASSLQVAGGPHAQYF.

This clone was counted only a few times. The V gene is TRBV19, the J gene TRBJ1-3, with TRBD1 matching 7 bases. The CDR3 spans 14 residues. V shed 7 bases, J shed 0 bases, and the junction held 3 bases outside the gene matches. Germline V CDR1 and CDR2: LNHDA, SQIVND (reference sequence). CDR3 nucleotides: TGTGCCAGTACTGGGACAGCCTCTGGAAACACCATATATTTT. Amino acid sequence: CASTGTASGNTIYF.

The count of this clone is one. The V call is TRBV25-1, the J call TRBJ2-7, with D possibly called TRBD1 or TRBD2 (5 bases each). V shed 4 bases and J shed 0 bases, with 13 bases lying between them. This CDR3 spans 15 amino acids. CDR1 and CDR2 (germline): MGHDK, SYGVNS. The CDR3 coding sequence is TGTGCCAGCAGTGCAAACACCGGGACCTCCTACGAGCAGTACTTC. Amino acids: CASSANTGTSYEQYF.

The sample holds a few counts of this clone. The rearrangement joins TRBV25-1 to TRBJ2-1, with no clear D. The CDR3 runs 14 residues. Trimming took 4 bases from V and 4 from J, leaving 11 bases between them. Looked up from germline, CDR1 is MGHDK and CDR2 is SYGVNS. DNA of the CDR3: TGTGCCAGCAGTGGATGGACGGATTACAATGAGCAGTTCTTC. Translated: CASSGWTDYNEQFF.

The chain is built from TRBV7-2 and TRBJ2-7; the D gene is possibly TRBD2 (6 bases). CDR1 and CDR2 (germline): SGHTA, FQGNSA. Trimming shortened V by 5 bases and J by 0 bases, and 14 bases separated the two germline ends. The CDR3 has 15 amino acids. The CDR3 sequence is CASSAYSGYSYEQYF. Written as DNA, the CDR3 is TGTGCCAGCAGCGCCTATAGCGGCTACTCCTACGAGCAGTACTTC.

The rearrangement links TRBV2 to TRBJ1-4; D unresolved. The V gene lost 4 bases and the J gene lost 1 base, with 7 bases spanning the gap. CDR3 length: 14 amino acids. Germline loops: CDR1 SNHLY, CDR2 FYNNEI. Written as DNA, the CDR3 is TGTGCCAGCAGTGGACAAATAACTAATGAAAAACTGTTTTTT. Its translation is CASSGQITNEKLFF.

The V call is TRBV5-1, the J call TRBJ2-3; D gene unclear. Trimming removed 3 bases from V and 4 bases from J, with 12 bases in between. Germline CDR1 SGHRS, CDR2 YFSETQ. The length of the CDR3 is 14 residues. CDR3 bases: TGCGCCAGCAGCTCGGGCCCTGGGGCAGATACGCAGTATTTT. It yields the protein CASSSGPGADTQYF.

This clone was seen only a few times. The chain carries TRBV5-4 and TRBJ2-1; tentative D call: TRBD1 (6 bases). The germline V gene encodes CDR1 SGHNT and CDR2 YYREEE (reference sequence). The CDR3 extends over 14 amino acids. Deletions cut 3 bases from V and 5 bases from J, with 12 bases between. CDR3 sequence reads: CASSSPSGDNEQFF. The CDR3 region has the DNA TGTGCCAGCAGCTCGCCTTCAGGGGACAATGAGCAGTTCTTC.

Judged by abundance, this clone is medium-sized. The V and J genes are TRBV11-2 and TRBJ2-1; no firm D call. V dropped 0 bases and J dropped 6 bases, with 6 bases sitting between them. This CDR3 is 13 amino acids long. Germline lookup yields CDR1 SGHAT and CDR2 FQNNGV. The CDR3 DNA reads TGTGCCAGCAGCTTAGAAACCGTCAATGAGCAGTTCTTC. It yields the protein CASSLETVNEQFF.

CDR3 bases: TGTGCCAGCAGTTACTCAACCCCGGGACCCCAGCATTTT. Amino acid sequence: CASSYSTPGPQHF. This chain links TRBV6-6 with TRBJ1-5; D unresolved. The V gene lost 0 bases and the J gene lost 10 bases, with 10 bases spanning the gap. Germline V gives CDR1 MNHNY, CDR2 SVGAGI (reference sequence). The CDR3 is 13 residues long.

The gene calls are TRBV25-1 and TRBJ1-2; D remains unclear. Deletions cut 7 bases from V and 7 bases from J, with 13 bases between. The CDR3 loop spans 12 amino acids. The germline gives CDR1 MGHDK, CDR2 SYGVNS. The CDR3 here is CASTREGRGYTF. CDR3 nucleotides: TGTGCCAGCACTCGGGAGGGCCGTGGCTACACCTTC.